These T cell receptor beta chains were read from a single sample in a study of OX40 agonist ivuxolimab in advanced cancers. Measured with immunoSEQ multiplex PCR; TCRdb has only the in-frame clones, and not every one. There are under 70,000 clones in the sample; around 86% occur only once, and roughly 7.8% lies in the top ten. The sequencing here drew on CD4+ or CD8+ T cells sorted from blood, taken in a trial of the OX40 agonist ivuxolimab. These receptors came from an adult with an advanced solid tumor such as melanoma, head and neck, liver or kidney cancer. The CDR3 runs from the conserved cysteine through the conserved F or W. D genes are given only for firm matches. Rows may omit the clone size; those that give it use once, few, many or a size class.

cdr3_aa | cdr3_nt | j_call | d_call | clone_size | v_call
CASSPGNNQPQHF | TGTGCCAGTAGTCCTGGAAATAATCAGCCCCAGCATTTT | TRBJ1-5 | . | . | TRBV19
CASGGSQNTEAFF | TGTGCCAGCGGGGGTAGCCAGAACACTGAAGCTTTCTTT | TRBJ1-1 | . | . | TRBV11-2
CASSPSQETQYF | TGTGCCAGCTCACCGAGCCAAGAGACCCAGTACTTC | TRBJ2-5 | . | . | TRBV18
CASSQPGATYGYTF | TGCGCCAGCAGCCAACCGGGGGCAACTTATGGCTACACCTTC | TRBJ1-2 | . | . | TRBV4-1
CASSQGGGLNTEAFF | TGTGCCAGCAGCCAAGGAGGCGGACTGAACACTGAAGCTTTCTTT | TRBJ1-1 | . | . | TRBV4-2
CASSIHTEQYF | TGTGCCAGCAGTATCCATACCGAGCAGTACTTC | TRBJ2-7 | . | . | TRBV6-5
CASQPFTAMNTEAFF | TGCGCCAGCCAACCCTTTACAGCGATGAACACTGAAGCTTTCTTT | TRBJ1-1 | . | . | TRBV5-1
CASSVNTRNTEAFF | TGTGCCAGCAGCGTAAACACACGGAACACTGAAGCTTTCTTT | TRBJ1-1 | . | once | TRBV9
CASSLGNSGNTIYF | TGCGCCAGCAGCTTGGGTAACTCTGGAAACACCATATATTTT | TRBJ1-3 | . | . | TRBV5-1
CASSPRGETGSAQQFF | TGTGCCAGCAGCCCGAGGGGTGAGACAGGCTCGGCGCAGCAGTTCTTC | TRBJ2-1 | . | once | TRBV12-2
CASSQVGNSPLHF | TGCGCCAGCAGCCAAGTGGGGAATTCACCCCTCCACTTT | TRBJ1-6 | . | . | TRBV4-3
CASRAGLAGGEQYF | TGTGCCAGCAGGGCGGGACTAGCAGGAGGCGAGCAGTACTTC | TRBJ2-7 | TRBD2 | . | TRBV6-1
CASRPTTVYGYTF | TGTGCCAGCAGGCCAACTACGGTGTATGGCTACACCTTC | TRBJ1-2 | . | . | TRBV28
CASSPTGQGTMNNSPLHF | TGTGCCAGCAGTCCCACAGGACAGGGAACAATGAATAATTCACCCCTCCACTTT | TRBJ1-6 | TRBD1 | few | TRBV28
CASSLGDTNYGYTF | TGCGCCAGCAGCTTGGGGGACACGAACTATGGCTACACCTTC | TRBJ1-2 | . | . | TRBV5-1
CSVTRAEKLFF | TGCAGCGTTACACGGGCCGAAAAACTGTTTTTT | TRBJ1-4 | . | . | TRBV29-1
CASSYSIGLGGNTIYF | TGTGCCAGCAGTTACTCAATAGGGTTGGGCGGAAACACCATATATTTT | TRBJ1-3 | . | . | TRBV6-5
CASSPVRERNSPLHF | TGCGCCAGCAGCCCGGTACGGGAGAGGAATTCACCCCTCCACTTT | TRBJ1-6 | . | few | TRBV5-1
CASSENRGLGSPLHF | TGTGCCAGCAGCGAGAACAGGGGGCTAGGTTCACCCCTCCACTTT | TRBJ1-6 | TRBD1 | . | TRBV9
CASSEAPGQGEKLFF | TGTGCCAGCAGTGAAGCCCCGGGCCAGGGAGAAAAACTGTTTTTT | TRBJ1-4 | . | . | TRBV2